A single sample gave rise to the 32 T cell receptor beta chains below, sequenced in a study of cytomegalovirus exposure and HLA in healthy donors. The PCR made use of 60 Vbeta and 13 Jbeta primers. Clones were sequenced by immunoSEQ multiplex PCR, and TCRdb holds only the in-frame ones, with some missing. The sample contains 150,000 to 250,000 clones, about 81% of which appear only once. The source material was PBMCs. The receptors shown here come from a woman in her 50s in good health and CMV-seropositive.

Here the CDR3 DNA reads TGTGCCAGCAGAGGGGCTGATGAAAAACTGTTTTTT. Translating it yields CASRGADEKLFF. The rearrangement links TRBV5-4 to TRBJ1-4; possibly TRBD1 for D (5 bases). Trimming cost V 5 bases and J 6 bases, with 8 bases left between them. Germline lookup yields CDR1 SGHNT and CDR2 YYREEE (reference sequence). CDR3 length: 12 amino acids.

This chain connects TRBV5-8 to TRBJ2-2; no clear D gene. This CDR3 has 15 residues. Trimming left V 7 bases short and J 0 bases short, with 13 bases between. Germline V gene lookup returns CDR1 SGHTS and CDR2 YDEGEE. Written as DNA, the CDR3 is TGTGCCAGCGGGCACCATATCGCGAACACCGGGGAGCTGTTTTTT. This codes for CASGHHIANTGELFF.

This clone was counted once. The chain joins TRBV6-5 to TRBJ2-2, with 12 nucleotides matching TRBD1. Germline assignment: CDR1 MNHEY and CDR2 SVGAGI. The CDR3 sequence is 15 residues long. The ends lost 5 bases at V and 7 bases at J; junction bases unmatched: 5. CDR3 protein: CASSKGQGAIGELFF. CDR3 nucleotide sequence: TGTGCCAGCAGTAAGGGACAGGGGGCGATCGGGGAGCTGTTTTTT.

The DNA of the CDR3 is TGTGCCAGCAGCTGGGCTAGCGGCTCCTACAATGAGCAGTTCTTC. It specifies CASSWASGSYNEQFF. The V and J genes are TRBV7-9 and TRBJ2-1; 7 bases are shared with TRBD2. CDR3 length equals 15 residues. V shed 4 bases and J 0 bases; nucleotides not matched to a gene: 3. Germline CDR1 and CDR2: SEHNR and FQNEAQ (reference sequence).

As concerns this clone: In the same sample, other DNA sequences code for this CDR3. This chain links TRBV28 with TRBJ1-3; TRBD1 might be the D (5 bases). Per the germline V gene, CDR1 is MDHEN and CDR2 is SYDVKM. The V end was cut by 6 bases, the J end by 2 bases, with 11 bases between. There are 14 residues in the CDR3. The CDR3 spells CASSLGGTGNTIYF. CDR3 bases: TGTGCCAGCAGCCTTGGGGGGACTGGAAACACCATATATTTT.

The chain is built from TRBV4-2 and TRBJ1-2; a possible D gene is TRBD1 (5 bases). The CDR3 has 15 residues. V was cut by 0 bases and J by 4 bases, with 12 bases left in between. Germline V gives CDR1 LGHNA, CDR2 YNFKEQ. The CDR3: CASSQDHGGSYGYTF. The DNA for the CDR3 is TGTGCCAGCAGCCAAGATCACGGGGGGTCCTATGGCTACACCTTC.

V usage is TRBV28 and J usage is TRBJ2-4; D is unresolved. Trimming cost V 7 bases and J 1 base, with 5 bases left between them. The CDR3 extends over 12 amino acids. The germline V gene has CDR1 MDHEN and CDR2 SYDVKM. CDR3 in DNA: TGTGCCAGCACTGAGGCCAAAAACATTCAGTACTTC. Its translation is CASTEAKNIQYF.

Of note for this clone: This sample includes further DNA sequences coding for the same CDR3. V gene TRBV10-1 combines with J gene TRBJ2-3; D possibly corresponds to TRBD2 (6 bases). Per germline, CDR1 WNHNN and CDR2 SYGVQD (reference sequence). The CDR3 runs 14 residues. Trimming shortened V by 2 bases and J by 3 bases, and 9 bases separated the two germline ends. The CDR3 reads CASSEGLSTDTQYF. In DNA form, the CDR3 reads TGCGCCAGCAGTGAGGGACTATCTACAGATACGCAGTATTTT.

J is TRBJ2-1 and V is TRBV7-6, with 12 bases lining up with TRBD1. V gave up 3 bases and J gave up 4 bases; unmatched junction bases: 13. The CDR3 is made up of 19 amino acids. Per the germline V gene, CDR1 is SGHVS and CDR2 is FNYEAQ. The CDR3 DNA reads TGTGCCAGCAGCTTGGGACAGGGGGCTAGCGGGAGTCTTTACAATGAGCAGTTCTTC. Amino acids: CASSLGQGASGSLYNEQFF.

CDR3 amino acids: CASSLAPGSYEQYF. The CDR3 bases are TGTGCCAGCAGCTTAGCCCCGGGCTCCTACGAGCAGTACTTC. V gene TRBV7-2 combines with J gene TRBJ2-7; no clear D. This CDR3 has 14 amino acids. V shed 0 bases and J shed 0 bases, with 6 bases lying between them. The germline V gene has CDR1 SGHTA and CDR2 FQGNSA.

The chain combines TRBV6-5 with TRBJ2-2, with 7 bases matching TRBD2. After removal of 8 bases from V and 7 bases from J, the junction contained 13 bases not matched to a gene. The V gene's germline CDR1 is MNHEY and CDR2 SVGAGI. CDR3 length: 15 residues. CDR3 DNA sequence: TGTGCCAGCTTCCGTGGGAGGGCCGTTAGCGGGGAGCTGTTTTTT. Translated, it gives CASFRGRAVSGELFF.

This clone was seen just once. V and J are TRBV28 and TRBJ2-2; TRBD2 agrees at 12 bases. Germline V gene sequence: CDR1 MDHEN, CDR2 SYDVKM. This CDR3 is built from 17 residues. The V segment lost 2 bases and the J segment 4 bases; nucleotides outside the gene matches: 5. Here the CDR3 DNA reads TGTGCCAGCAGTTTAATGACTAGCGGGAGAGGCACCGGGGAGCTGTTTTTT. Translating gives CASSLMTSGRGTGELFF.

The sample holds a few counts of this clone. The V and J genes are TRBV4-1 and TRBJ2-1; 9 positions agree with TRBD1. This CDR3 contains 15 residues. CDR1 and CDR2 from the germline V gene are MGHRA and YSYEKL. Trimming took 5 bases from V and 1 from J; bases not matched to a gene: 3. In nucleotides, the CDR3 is TGCGCCAGCAGCAAGGGACAGGGTTCCTACAATGAGCAGTTCTTC. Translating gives CASSKGQGSYNEQFF.

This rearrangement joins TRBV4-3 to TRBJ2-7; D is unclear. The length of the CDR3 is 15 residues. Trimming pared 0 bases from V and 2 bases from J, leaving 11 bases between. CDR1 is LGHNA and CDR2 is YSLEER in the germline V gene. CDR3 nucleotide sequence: TGCGCCAGCAGCCAAGAAAGGAGCGAAACCTACGAGCAGTACTTC. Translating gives CASSQERSETYEQYF.

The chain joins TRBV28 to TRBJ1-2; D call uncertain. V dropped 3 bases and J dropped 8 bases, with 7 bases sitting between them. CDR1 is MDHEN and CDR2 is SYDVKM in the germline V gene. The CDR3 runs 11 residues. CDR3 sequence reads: CASSFLGGYTF. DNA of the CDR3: TGTGCCAGCAGTTTCCTCGGGGGCTACACCTTC.

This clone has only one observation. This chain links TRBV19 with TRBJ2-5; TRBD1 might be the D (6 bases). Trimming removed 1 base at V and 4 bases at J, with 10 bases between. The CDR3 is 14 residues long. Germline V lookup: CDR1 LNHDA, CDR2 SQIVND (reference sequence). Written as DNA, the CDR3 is TGTGCCAGTAGTATAGGGAACAGGGCAGAGACCCAGTACTTC. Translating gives CASSIGNRAETQYF.

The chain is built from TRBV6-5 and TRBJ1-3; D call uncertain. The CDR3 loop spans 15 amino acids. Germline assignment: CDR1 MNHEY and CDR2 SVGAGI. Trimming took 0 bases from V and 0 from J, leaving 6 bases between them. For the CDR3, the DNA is TGTGCCAGCAGTTACTCGGGCCCCTCTGGAAACACCATATATTTT. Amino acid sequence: CASSYSGPSGNTIYF.

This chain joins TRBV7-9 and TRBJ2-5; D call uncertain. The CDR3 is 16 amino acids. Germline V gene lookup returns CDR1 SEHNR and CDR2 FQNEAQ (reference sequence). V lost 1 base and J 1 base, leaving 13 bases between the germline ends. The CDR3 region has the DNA TGTGCCAGCAGCTTAGGAAGCCGTGGGCCCCAAGAGACCCAGTACTTC. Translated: CASSLGSRGPQETQYF.

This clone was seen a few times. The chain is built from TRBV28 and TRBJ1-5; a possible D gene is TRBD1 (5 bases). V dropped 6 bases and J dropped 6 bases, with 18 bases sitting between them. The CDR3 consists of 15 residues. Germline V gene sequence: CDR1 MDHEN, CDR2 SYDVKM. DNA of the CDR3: TGTGCCAGCAGCCTAGCAACCCGGGGGGGTCAGCCCCAGCATTTT. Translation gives CASSLATRGGQPQHF.

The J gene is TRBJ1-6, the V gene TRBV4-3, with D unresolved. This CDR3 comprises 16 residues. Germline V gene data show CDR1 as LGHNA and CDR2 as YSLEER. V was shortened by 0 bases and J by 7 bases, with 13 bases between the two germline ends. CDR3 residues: CASSQDPDEGNSPLHF. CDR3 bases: TGCGCCAGCAGCCAAGACCCTGACGAGGGCAATTCACCCCTCCACTTT.

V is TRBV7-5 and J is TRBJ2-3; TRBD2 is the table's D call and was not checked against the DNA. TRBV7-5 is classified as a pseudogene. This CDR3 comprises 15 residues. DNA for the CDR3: TGTGTCAGACCTGTAAAGCGGGCTTTCACAGATACGCAGTATTTT. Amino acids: CVRPVKRAFTDTQYF.

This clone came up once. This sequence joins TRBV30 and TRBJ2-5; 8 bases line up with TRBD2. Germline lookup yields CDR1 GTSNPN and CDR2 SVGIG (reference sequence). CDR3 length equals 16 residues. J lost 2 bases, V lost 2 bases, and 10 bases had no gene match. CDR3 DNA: TGTGCCTGGAGTCAGGGTCTGGCGGGAGGACAAGAGACCCAGTACTTC. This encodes CAWSQGLAGGQETQYF.

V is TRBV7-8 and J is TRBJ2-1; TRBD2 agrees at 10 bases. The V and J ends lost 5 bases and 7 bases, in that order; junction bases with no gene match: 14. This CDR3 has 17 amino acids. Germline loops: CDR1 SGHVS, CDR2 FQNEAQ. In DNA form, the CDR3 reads TGTGCCAGCAGCCCTACCGCCGGGACTAGCGTATTGAATGAGCAGTTCTTC. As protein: CASSPTAGTSVLNEQFF.

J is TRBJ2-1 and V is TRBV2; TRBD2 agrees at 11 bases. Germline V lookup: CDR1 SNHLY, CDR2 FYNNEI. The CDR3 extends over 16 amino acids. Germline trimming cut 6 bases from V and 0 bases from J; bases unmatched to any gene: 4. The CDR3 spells CASRRLAGFSYNEQFF. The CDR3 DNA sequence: TGTGCCAGCAGGCGACTAGCGGGGTTCTCCTACAATGAGCAGTTCTTC.

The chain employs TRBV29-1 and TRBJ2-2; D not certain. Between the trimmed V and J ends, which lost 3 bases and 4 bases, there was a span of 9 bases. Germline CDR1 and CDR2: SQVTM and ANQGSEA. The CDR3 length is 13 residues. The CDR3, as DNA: TGCAGCGTTGAGGGCAGCCCCACCGGGGAGCTGTTTTTT. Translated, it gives CSVEGSPTGELFF.

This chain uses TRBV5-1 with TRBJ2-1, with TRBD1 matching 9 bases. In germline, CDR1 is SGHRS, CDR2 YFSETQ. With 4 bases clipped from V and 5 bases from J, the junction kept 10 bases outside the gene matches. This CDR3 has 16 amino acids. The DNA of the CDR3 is TGCGCCAGCAGCGGCCGGGGACAGGGTCTCAACAATGAGCAGTTCTTC. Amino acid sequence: CASSGRGQGLNNEQFF.

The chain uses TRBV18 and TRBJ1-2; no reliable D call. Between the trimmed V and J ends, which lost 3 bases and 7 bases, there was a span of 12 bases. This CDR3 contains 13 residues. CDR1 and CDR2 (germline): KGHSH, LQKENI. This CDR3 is CASSPPPGFGYTF. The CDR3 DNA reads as TGTGCCAGCTCACCCCCGCCCGGGTTTGGCTACACCTTC. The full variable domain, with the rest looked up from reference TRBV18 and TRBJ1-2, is NAGVMQNPRHLVRRRGQEARLRCSPMKGHSHVYWYRQLPEEGLKFMVYLQKENIIDESGMPKERFSAEFPKEGPSILRIQQVVRGDSAAYFCASSPPPGFGYTFGSGTRLTVV.

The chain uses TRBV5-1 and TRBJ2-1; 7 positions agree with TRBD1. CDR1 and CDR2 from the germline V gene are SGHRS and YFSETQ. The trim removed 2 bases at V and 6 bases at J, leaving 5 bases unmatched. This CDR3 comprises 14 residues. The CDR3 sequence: CASSLGQAVNEQFF. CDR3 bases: TGCGCCAGCAGCTTAGGACAGGCAGTCAATGAGCAGTTCTTC.

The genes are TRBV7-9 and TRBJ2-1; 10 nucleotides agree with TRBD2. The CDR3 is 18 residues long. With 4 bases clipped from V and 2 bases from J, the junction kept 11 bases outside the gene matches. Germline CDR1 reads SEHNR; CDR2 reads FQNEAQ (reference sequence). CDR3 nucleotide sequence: TGTGCCAGCAGCTCAACCGGGACTAGCGTCGCCCCCTACAATGAGCAGTTCTTC. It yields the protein CASSSTGTSVAPYNEQFF.

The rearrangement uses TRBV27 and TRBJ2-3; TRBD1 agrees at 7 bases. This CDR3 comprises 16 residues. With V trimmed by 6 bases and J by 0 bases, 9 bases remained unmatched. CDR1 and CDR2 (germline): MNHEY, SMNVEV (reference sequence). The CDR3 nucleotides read TGTGCCAGCAGGAGAAGGACAGGTGCTAGCACAGATACGCAGTATTTT. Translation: CASRRRTGASTDTQYF.

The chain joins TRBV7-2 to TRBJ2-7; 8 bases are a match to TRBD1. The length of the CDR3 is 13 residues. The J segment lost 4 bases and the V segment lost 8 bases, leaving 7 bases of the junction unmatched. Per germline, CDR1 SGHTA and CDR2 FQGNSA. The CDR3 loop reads CASGRQGWYEQYF. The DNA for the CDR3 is TGTGCCAGCGGACGACAGGGGTGGTACGAGCAGTACTTC.

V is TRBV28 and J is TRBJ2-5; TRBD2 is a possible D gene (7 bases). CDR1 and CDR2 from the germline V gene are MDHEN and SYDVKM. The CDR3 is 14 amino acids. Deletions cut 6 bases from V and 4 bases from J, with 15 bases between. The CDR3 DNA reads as TGTGCCAGCAGCGAGAGGGGGGGGGCAGAGACCCAGTACTTC. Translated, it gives CASSERGGAETQYF. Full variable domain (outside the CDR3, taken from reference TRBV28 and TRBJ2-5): DVKVTQSSRYLVKRTGEKVFLECVQDMDHENMFWYRQDPGLGLRLIYFSYDVKMKEKGDIPEGYSVSREKKERFSLILESASTNQTSMYLCASSERGGAETQYFGPGTRLLVL.